The 12 T cell receptor beta chains in this list originate from one sample, sequenced in a study of blood T cell repertoires in COVID-19. Some clones are missing from TCRdb's copy, which holds only in-frame ones; the method was immunoSEQ multiplex PCR. This sample has some 41,000 clones, with about 90% found just once. The sample consisted of peripheral blood. All receptors derive from a woman in her twenties or thirties in a cohort sampled during active COVID-19.

V is TRBV5-8 and J is TRBJ1-1; perhaps TRBD1 as D (6 bases). Trimming took 5 bases from V and 8 from J, leaving 16 bases between them. CDR1 and CDR2 from the germline V gene are SGHTS and YDEGEE. The CDR3 has 13 amino acids. The CDR3 reads CASRRSGGHEAFF. The CDR3 DNA is TGTGCCAGCAGGCGCTCGGGGGGGCACGAAGCTTTCTTT.

The gene calls are TRBV4-3 and TRBJ1-3; D is possibly TRBD1 (5 bases). Germline loops: CDR1 LGHNA, CDR2 YSLEER. V was shortened by 1 base and J by 2 bases, with 18 bases between the two germline ends. This CDR3 comprises 18 residues. The CDR3 spells CASSQVPGSASPGNTIYF. The CDR3 DNA follows: TGCGCCAGCAGCCAAGTTCCAGGGTCGGCATCTCCTGGAAACACCATATATTTT.

The genes are TRBV30 and TRBJ2-7; maybe TRBD1 (6 bases). Trimming removed 4 bases from V and 3 bases from J, with 16 bases in between. CDR1 is GTSNPN and CDR2 is SVGIG in the germline V gene (reference sequence). The CDR3 has 14 amino acids. The DNA of the CDR3 is TGTGCCTGGAACACGGGACACCCAATCTACGAGCAGTACTTC. Protein sequence: CAWNTGHPIYEQYF.

The chain is built from TRBV5-1 and TRBJ2-1; 12 bases fit TRBD2. The V gene's germline CDR1 is SGHRS and CDR2 YFSETQ. The CDR3 consists of 16 residues. With 4 bases clipped from V and 9 bases from J, the junction kept 11 bases outside the gene matches. The CDR3 bases are TGCGCCAGCAGCAATCCGACTAGCGGGAGTTGGGTTGAGCAGTTCTTC. Protein: CASSNPTSGSWVEQFF.

J is TRBJ2-7 and V is TRBV30, with TRBD1 matching 9 bases. The J segment lost 3 bases and the V segment lost 0 bases, leaving 3 bases of the junction unmatched. This CDR3 region has 14 residues. The germline V gene encodes CDR1 GTSNPN and CDR2 SVGIG (reference sequence). CDR3 in DNA: TGTGCCTGGAGTGTTGGGACAGGGTTCTACGAGCAGTACTTC. Protein: CAWSVGTGFYEQYF.

This chain uses TRBV5-1 with TRBJ1-6; possible D gene TRBD1, 6 bases. The germline V gene has CDR1 SGHRS and CDR2 YFSETQ. CDR3 length: 16 residues. V was cut by 2 bases and J by 0 bases, with 9 bases left in between. DNA for the CDR3: TGCGCCAGCAGCTTTGACAGGAACTCCTATAATTCACCCCTCCACTTT. Its protein product is CASSFDRNSYNSPLHF.

This clone was recorded once. This rearrangement joins TRBV18 to TRBJ2-5; D might be TRBD2 (6 bases). The CDR3 sequence is 13 residues long. Trimming pared 2 bases from V and 5 bases from J, leaving 9 bases between. CDR1 KGHSH and CDR2 LQKENI come from the germline V gene. The CDR3 DNA reads as TGTGCCAGCTCACCAGGACTAATGGAGACCCAGTACTTC. This gives the protein CASSPGLMETQYF. Full variable domain (missing parts from reference TRBV18 and TRBJ2-5): NAGVMQNPRHLVRRRGQEARLRCSPMKGHSHVYWYRQLPEEGLKFMVYLQKENIIDESGMPKERFSAEFPKEGPSILRIQQVVRGDSAAYFCASSPGLMETQYFGPGTRLLVL.

V gene TRBV19 combines with J gene TRBJ2-3; TRBD2 matches 10 bases. The CDR3 sequence is 15 residues long. The germline CDR1 and CDR2 sequences are LNHDA and SQIVND (reference sequence). J gave up 7 bases and V 5 bases, and 9 bases lay outside the gene matches. The CDR3 spells CASSGLADPAYTQYF. CDR3 coding DNA: TGTGCCAGTAGTGGACTAGCGGATCCGGCCTATACGCAGTATTTT.

This clone occurred a few times. The chain employs TRBV6-5 and TRBJ1-6, with D possibly being TRBD1 (5 bases). The V end was cut by 5 bases, the J end by 2 bases, with 10 bases between. Germline V gene lookup returns CDR1 MNHEY and CDR2 SVGAGI. The CDR3 extends over 15 amino acids. CDR3 sequence reads: CASSQGITYNSPLHF. The DNA for the CDR3 is TGTGCCAGCAGTCAGGGTATCACCTATAATTCACCCCTCCACTTT.

J is TRBJ2-1 and V is TRBV7-9; D is undetermined. Germline loops: CDR1 SEHNR, CDR2 FQNEAQ (reference sequence). The CDR3 runs to 12 residues. V lost 2 bases, J lost 7 bases, and 6 bases lay in between. CDR3 sequence reads: CASSLTGNEQFF. In DNA form, the CDR3 reads TGTGCCAGCAGCTTAACCGGGAATGAGCAGTTCTTC.

The chain links TRBV19 to TRBJ2-7, with no clear D. The CDR3 extends over 12 amino acids. Trimming cost V 3 bases and J 2 bases, with 5 bases left between them. From germline, CDR1 is LNHDA and CDR2 SQIVND (reference sequence). The CDR3 region is CASSMGAYEQYF. The CDR3 bases are TGTGCCAGTAGTATGGGCGCCTACGAGCAGTACTTC.

This chain uses TRBV30 with TRBJ2-7; 8 nucleotides align to TRBD1. Germline trimming cut 2 bases from V and 9 bases from J; bases unmatched to any gene: 12. Germline CDR1 is GTSNPN and CDR2 is SVGIG (reference sequence). This CDR3 spans 14 amino acids. The CDR3 coding sequence is TGTGCCTGGAGTCCCCCCCACAGGGGGGTCGGGCAGTACTTC. Amino acid sequence: CAWSPPHRGVGQYF.